This T cell receptor beta chain was obtained from a study of cytomegalovirus exposure and HLA in healthy donors. Across the whole study: From donors who were HLA-typed, an early data release held about 85 million unique TCRs. Study conclusions and caveats: Most of the CMV-associated TCR beta chains (in a later analysis) appeared to be HLA-restricted.

V lost 0 bases and J 0 bases, leaving 12 bases between the germline ends. The CDR3 extends over 17 amino acids. About this clone: The target antigen is unknown.

Amplification used 60 Vbeta primers and 13 Jbeta primers. Some clones are missing from TCRdb's copy, which holds only in-frame ones; the method was immunoSEQ multiplex PCR. Here the sample spans 85,000 to 100,000 clones, 60% to 80% being singletons. The sample consisted of PBMCs. The chain combines TRBV5-3 with TRBJ2-2; the D gene is possibly TRBD1 (6 bases). TRBV5-3 has ORF status, its function being uncertain. This receptor was taken from a woman in her thirties or forties in good health and CMV-seronegative. The CDR3 spells CARSLDGQGPNTGELFF. The DNA of the CDR3 is TGTGCCAGAAGCTTGGATGGTCAGGGGCCGAACACCGGGGAGCTGTTTTTT.